Presented here are 11 T cell receptor beta chains from one specimen sequenced in a study of blood T cell repertoires in COVID-19. Only in-frame clones appear in the TCRdb table, and some are missing; sequencing was by immunoSEQ multiplex PCR. The table shows some 150,000 clones, with approximately 90% occurring only once. The sequenced material came from peripheral blood. These receptors were collected from a man younger than 30 with active or convalescent COVID-19.

J is TRBJ1-1 and V is TRBV3-1 (or the pseudogene TRBV3-2), with a weak D call TRBD1 (5 bases). Trimming took off 5 bases at V and 10 bases at J, with 14 bases between the two ends. The germline V gene encodes CDR1 LGHDT and CDR2 YNNKEL (reference sequence). The CDR3 runs 12 residues. CDR3 coding DNA: TGTGCCAGCAGCTCCCAAGGGGTCAGAGCTTTCTTT. This encodes CASSSQGVRAFF.

The V gene is TRBV12-5, the J gene TRBJ2-1, with 7 bases identical to TRBD1. The trim removed 1 base at V and 5 bases at J, leaving 2 bases unmatched. The germline V gene has CDR1 LGHNT and CDR2 FRNRAP. The CDR3 is 14 amino acids. The CDR3 reads CASGLGQGNNEQFF. CDR3 nucleotides: TGTGCTAGTGGTTTGGGACAGGGTAACAATGAGCAGTTCTTC.

CDR3 nucleotides: TGTGCCAGCAGTTACGGAGATAACTATGGCTACACCTTC. Translated, it gives CASSYGDNYGYTF. The chain recombines TRBV6-5 with TRBJ1-2; D gene unclear. Germline CDR1 and CDR2: MNHEY and SVGAGI. The CDR3 spans 13 residues. Between the trimmed V and J ends, which lost 2 bases and 1 base, there was a span of 5 bases.

V is TRBV27 and J is TRBJ2-1; D is unresolved. Germline V gene lookup returns CDR1 MNHEY and CDR2 SMNVEV (reference sequence). This CDR3 region has 13 residues. V shed 1 base and J shed 2 bases, with 3 bases lying between them. The CDR3 here is CASSLLAYNEQFF. The CDR3, as DNA: TGTGCCAGCAGTTTATTAGCCTACAATGAGCAGTTCTTC.

The chain employs TRBV10-2 and TRBJ1-1; D is unresolved. The CDR3 runs to 12 residues. Looked up from germline, CDR1 is WSHSY and CDR2 is SAAADI. Trimming removed 6 bases at V and 0 bases at J, with 5 bases between. CDR3 in DNA: TGCGCCAGCAGGTCTTTGAACACTGAAGCTTTCTTT. Translation gives CASRSLNTEAFF.

The chain combines TRBV2 with TRBJ1-1; D not certain. In germline, CDR1 is SNHLY, CDR2 FYNNEI. V lost 11 bases, J lost 1 base, and 14 bases lay in between. This CDR3 has 13 amino acids. In DNA form, the CDR3 reads TGTGCCTCCAAAACAACTAGGAACACTGAAGCTTTCTTT. Translating it yields CASKTTRNTEAFF.

J is TRBJ1-2 and V is TRBV11-2; possible D gene TRBD1, 6 bases. V lost 5 bases and J lost 2, with 12 bases in between. CDR1 and CDR2 (germline): SGHAT, FQNNGV. The CDR3 is 14 amino acids. The CDR3 loop is CASSTLGANYGYTF. The CDR3 nucleotides read TGTGCCAGCAGCACCCTGGGGGCAAACTATGGCTACACCTTC.

The chain joins TRBV2 to TRBJ2-5, with 15 bases matching TRBD2. This CDR3 is 14 amino acids long. The germline CDR1 and CDR2 sequences are SNHLY and FYNNEI. With V trimmed by 8 bases and J by 5 bases, 3 bases remained unmatched. In nucleotides, the CDR3 is TGTGCCAGCCGGACTAGCGGGGGGGCGGAGACCCAGTACTTC. Residues: CASRTSGGAETQYF. The full variable domain, rest sourced from reference TRBV2 and TRBJ2-5, is EPEVTQTPSHQVTQMGQEVILRCVPISNHLYFYWYRQILGQKVEFLVSFYNNEISEKSEIFDDQFSVERPDGSNFTLKIRSTKLEDSAMYFCASRTSGGAETQYFGPGTRLLVL.

The chain recombines TRBV10-1 with TRBJ1-2; tentatively, D is TRBD1 (6 bases). Germline CDR1 reads WNHNN; CDR2 reads SYGVQD (reference sequence). V was shortened by 4 bases and J by 6 bases, with 15 bases between the two germline ends. The length of the CDR3 is 14 residues. The CDR3 DNA sequence: TGCGCCAGCAGTGTCGAATCAGGGGTAGATGGCTACACCTTC. It specifies CASSVESGVDGYTF.

The chain uses TRBV6-5 and TRBJ2-7; D unresolved. Trimming cost V 2 bases and J 6 bases, with 11 bases left between them. The CDR3 spans 13 residues. CDR1 and CDR2 from the germline V gene are MNHEY and SVGAGI. The CDR3 DNA reads as TGTGCCAGCAGTTACCGCGGAGCGCCCGAGCAGTACTTC. It specifies CASSYRGAPEQYF.

J is TRBJ2-7 and V is TRBV23-1; perhaps TRBD2 as D (6 bases). TRBV23-1 has ORF status, its function being uncertain. CDR3 length: 13 amino acids. The germline V and J ends were trimmed by 2 bases and 5 bases, with 10 bases remaining between them. The CDR3, as DNA: TGCGCCAGCAGTCAAGGGACTTTTCACGAGCAGTACTTC. Encoded protein: CASSQGTFHEQYF.